The following is a TCR beta chain sequence with its context. TCRdb keeps only in-frame clones here, not all; method: immunoSEQ multiplex PCR. The table includes 100,000 to 120,000 clones, approximately 80% detected once. The CDR3 has 15 residues. Germline CDR1 and CDR2: SEHNR and FQNEAQ (reference sequence). The ends were cut back, 5 bases at V and 5 bases at J, with 18 bases in the middle. The data derive from a study of blood T cell repertoires in COVID-19. The overall study: T cells, B-cell-depleted T cells, or PBMCs supplied cDNA or gDNA.

The sequence derives from a woman aged 55-75 years with acute or convalescent COVID-19. The sample comprised peripheral blood. The chain is built from TRBV7-9 and TRBJ2-5, with a weak D call TRBD1 (6 bases). The CDR3 DNA follows: TGTGCCAGCAGCCCAGGGGCCGGGTTTCAGGAGACCCAGTACTTC. Its translation: CASSPGAGFQETQYF.